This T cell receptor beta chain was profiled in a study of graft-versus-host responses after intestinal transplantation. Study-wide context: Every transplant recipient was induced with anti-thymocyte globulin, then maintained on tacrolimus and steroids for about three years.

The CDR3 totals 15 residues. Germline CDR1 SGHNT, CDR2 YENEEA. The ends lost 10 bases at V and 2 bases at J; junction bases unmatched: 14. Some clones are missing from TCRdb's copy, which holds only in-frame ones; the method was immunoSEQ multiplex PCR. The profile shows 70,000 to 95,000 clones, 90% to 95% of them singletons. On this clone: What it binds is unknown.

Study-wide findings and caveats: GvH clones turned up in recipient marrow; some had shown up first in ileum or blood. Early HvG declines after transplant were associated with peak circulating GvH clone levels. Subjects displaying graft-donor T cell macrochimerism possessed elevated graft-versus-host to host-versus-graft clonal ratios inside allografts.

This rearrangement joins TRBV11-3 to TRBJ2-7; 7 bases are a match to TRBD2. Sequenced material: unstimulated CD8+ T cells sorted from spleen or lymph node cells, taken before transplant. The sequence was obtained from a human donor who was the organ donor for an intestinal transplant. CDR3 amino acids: CATYVALAAAYEQYF. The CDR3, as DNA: TGTGCCACTTACGTTGCGCTAGCGGCTGCCTACGAGCAGTACTTC.